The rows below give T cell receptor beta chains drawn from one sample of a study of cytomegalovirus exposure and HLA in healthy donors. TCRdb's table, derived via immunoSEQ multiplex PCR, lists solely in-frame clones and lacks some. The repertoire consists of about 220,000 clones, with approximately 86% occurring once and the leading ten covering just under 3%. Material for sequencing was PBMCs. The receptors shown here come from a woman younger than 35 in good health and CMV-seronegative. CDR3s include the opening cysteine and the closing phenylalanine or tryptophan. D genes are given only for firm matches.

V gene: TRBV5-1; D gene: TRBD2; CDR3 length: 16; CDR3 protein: CASSSRGGVDSYEQYF
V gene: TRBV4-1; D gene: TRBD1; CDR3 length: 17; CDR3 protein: CASRPTGTAYMNTEAFF
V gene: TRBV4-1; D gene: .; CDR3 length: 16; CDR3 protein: CASSQFSGFITGELFF
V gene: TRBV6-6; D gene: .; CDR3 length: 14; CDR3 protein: CASSGLVSNYGYTF
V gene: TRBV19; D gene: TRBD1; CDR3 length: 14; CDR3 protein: CASSRDRPNTEAFF
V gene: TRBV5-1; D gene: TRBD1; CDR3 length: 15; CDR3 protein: CASSRGQGATDTQYF
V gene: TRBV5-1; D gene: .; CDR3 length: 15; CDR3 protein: CASSKGQGREETQYF
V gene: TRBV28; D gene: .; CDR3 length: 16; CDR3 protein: CASSPRRGGRDEKLFF
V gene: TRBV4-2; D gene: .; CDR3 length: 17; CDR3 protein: CASSQVNPPQFRNEQFF
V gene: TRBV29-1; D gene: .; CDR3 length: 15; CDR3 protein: CSVEESSGVNTEAFF
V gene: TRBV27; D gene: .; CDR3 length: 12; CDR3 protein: CASRGLRHEQYF
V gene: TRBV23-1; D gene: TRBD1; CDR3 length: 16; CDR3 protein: CASSQGTGGRYTEAFF
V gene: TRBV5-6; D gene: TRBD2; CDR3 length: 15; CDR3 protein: CASSDGTSGAYEQYF
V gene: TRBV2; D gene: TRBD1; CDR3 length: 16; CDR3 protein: CASSVGFRGADEKLFF
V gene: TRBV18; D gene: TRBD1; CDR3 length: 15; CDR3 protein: CASSPFGQGVGEQYF
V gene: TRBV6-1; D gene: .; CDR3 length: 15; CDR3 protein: CASSVPGLSYNEQFF
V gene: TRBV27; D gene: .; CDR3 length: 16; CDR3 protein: CASSLSPQGFDTEAFF
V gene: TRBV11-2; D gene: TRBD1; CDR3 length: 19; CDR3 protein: CASSLIPKRTGGMGETQYF
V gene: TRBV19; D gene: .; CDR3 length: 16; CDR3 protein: CASSPWGTGGANVLTF
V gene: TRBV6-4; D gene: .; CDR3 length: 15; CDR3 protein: CASSTQFGSYNEQFF
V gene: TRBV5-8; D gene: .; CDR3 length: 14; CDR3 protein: CASSFPGYSTEAFF
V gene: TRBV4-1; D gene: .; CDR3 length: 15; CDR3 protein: CASSQDSAATYEQYF
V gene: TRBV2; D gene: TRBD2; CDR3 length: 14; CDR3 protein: CASRTSGVSDTQYF
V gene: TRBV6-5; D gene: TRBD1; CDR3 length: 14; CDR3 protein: CASSWGTGTYEQYF
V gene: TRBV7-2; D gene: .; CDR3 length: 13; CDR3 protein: CASSLSLGHEQFF
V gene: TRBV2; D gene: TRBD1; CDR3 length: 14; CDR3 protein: CASSRDRGTDEQYF
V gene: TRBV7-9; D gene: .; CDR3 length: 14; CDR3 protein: CASSLMDIPGELFF
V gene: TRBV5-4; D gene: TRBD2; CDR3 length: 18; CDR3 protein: CASSLVENSGGPTGELFF
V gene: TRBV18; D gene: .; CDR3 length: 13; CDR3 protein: CASSPKTGETQYF
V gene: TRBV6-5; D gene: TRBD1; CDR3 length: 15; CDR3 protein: CASSYSWTGAQPQHF
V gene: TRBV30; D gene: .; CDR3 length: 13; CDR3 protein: CAWTIAPWREAFF
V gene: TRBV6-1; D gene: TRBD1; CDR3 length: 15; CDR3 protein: CASRFSGQRQETQYF
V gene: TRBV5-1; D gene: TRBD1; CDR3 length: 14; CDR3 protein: CASSVRDRNQPQHF
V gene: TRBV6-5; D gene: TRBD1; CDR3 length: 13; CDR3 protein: CASRGTRQGEAFF
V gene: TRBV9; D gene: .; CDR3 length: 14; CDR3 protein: CASSFLDKNTEAFF
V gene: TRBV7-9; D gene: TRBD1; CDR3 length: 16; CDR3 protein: CASSFPGQRSGNTIYF
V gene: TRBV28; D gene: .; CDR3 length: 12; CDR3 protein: CASGRAKNIQYF
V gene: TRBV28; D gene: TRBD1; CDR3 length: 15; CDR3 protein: CASSRRGTGNYEQYF
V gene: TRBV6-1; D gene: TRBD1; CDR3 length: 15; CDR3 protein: CASRGRGIGAGELFF
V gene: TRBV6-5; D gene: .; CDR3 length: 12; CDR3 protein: CASSLTGYEQYF
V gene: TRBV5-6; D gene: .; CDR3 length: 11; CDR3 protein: CASSLSQEQFF
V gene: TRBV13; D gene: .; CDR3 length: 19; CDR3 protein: CASSFGSGTLVAGAYEQYF
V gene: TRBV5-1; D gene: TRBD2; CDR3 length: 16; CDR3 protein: CASSLGSSGTSGRGYF
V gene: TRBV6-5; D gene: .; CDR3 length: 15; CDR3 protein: CARKLAEEKHYEQYF
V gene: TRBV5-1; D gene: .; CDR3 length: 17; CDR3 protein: CASSLSTLVAAQETQYF
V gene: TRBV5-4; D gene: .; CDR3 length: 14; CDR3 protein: CASSSVGGQETQYF
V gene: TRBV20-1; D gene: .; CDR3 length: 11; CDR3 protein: CSASNYYEQYF